The 23 T cell receptor beta chains given below trace back to one sample, sequenced in a study of T cell responses to AZD1222 COVID-19 vaccine. Method: immunoSEQ multiplex PCR; TCRdb's copy keeps in-frame clones and lacks some. The table includes 66,000 or so clones, more than 65% detected once. This specimen was peripheral blood, taken on day 0 of MenACWY control vaccination. These receptors were obtained from an adult in good health.

The chain combines TRBV28 with TRBJ2-5; 9 positions agree with TRBD2. Looked up from germline, CDR1 is MDHEN and CDR2 is SYDVKM. The CDR3 spans 15 residues. With 6 bases clipped from V and 1 base from J, the junction kept 6 bases outside the gene matches. The chain's CDR3 is CASSNGGRAQETQYF. CDR3 nucleotide sequence: TGTGCCAGCAGCAATGGCGGGAGGGCCCAAGAGACCCAGTACTTC.

The chain is built from TRBV7-2 and TRBJ2-3; 7 bases line up with TRBD1. The V and J ends lost 3 bases and 3 bases, in that order; junction bases with no gene match: 6. CDR3 size: 15 residues. The germline gives CDR1 SGHTA, CDR2 FQGNSA. CDR3 DNA: TGTGCCAGCAGCTTTCTTGACAGGGTGACAGATACGCAGTATTTT. It is translated as CASSFLDRVTDTQYF.

In nucleotides, the CDR3 is TGTGCCACCTCCGGGGGCAGGTATAATGAGCAGTTCTTC. This translates into CATSGGRYNEQFF. This chain links TRBV6-5 with TRBJ2-1; D is possibly TRBD1 or TRBD2 (6 bases each). The CDR3 contains 13 residues. Germline loops: CDR1 MNHEY, CDR2 SVGAGI. V was shortened by 10 bases and J by 7 bases, with 17 bases between the two germline ends.

The CDR3 region is CSALEDTEAFF. DNA of the CDR3: TGCAGTGCTCTGGAGGACACTGAAGCTTTCTTT. The chain recombines TRBV20-1 with TRBJ1-1; D call uncertain. The V and J ends lost 5 bases and 3 bases respectively, with 7 bases between them. CDR1 DFQATT and CDR2 SNEGSKA come from the germline V gene (reference sequence). The CDR3 spans 11 residues.

V usage is TRBV30 and J usage is TRBJ1-5; D possibly corresponds to TRBD1 (6 bases). The CDR3 extends over 18 amino acids. Trimming cost V 0 bases and J 4 bases, with 22 bases left between them. From germline, CDR1 is GTSNPN and CDR2 SVGIG (reference sequence). The DNA for the CDR3 is TGTGCCTGGAGTGTAGGCAAGGGGGGCATAGGGGTTAATCAGCCCCAGCATTTT. This encodes CAWSVGKGGIGVNQPQHF. The full variable domain, completed using reference TRBV30 and TRBJ1-5, is SQTIHQWPATLVQPVGSPLSLECTVEGTSNPNLYWYRQAAGRGLQLLFYSVGIGQISSEVPQNLSASRPQDRQFILSSKKLLLSDSGFYLCAWSVGKGGIGVNQPQHFGDGTRLSIL.

This clone was counted only a few times. J is TRBJ1-5 and V is TRBV21-1; the table gives TRBD1 as D, unverified against the DNA. TRBV21-1 represents a pseudogene. The CDR3 totals 16 residues. Here the CDR3 DNA reads TGTGCCAGCAGCAAGACAGGGGGTATCGTCAATCAGCCCCAGCATTTT. Its protein product is CASSKTGGIVNQPQHF.

The chain is built from TRBV19 and TRBJ2-2; TRBD2 agrees at 10 bases. Looked up from germline, CDR1 is LNHDA and CDR2 is SQIVND (reference sequence). The V and J ends lost 1 base and 1 base, in that order; junction bases with no gene match: 0. This CDR3 region has 16 residues. CDR3 region: CASSIGLAGNTGELFF. The DNA of the CDR3 is TGTGCCAGTAGTATAGGACTAGCGGGGAACACCGGGGAGCTGTTTTTT.

V and J are TRBV28 and TRBJ1-4; tentatively, D is TRBD1 (5 bases). V was cut by 5 bases and J by 8 bases, with 21 bases left in between. Germline V gene data show CDR1 as MDHEN and CDR2 as SYDVKM. The CDR3 covers 16 residues. CDR3 coding DNA: TGTGCCAGCAGTCCCTCTATGGGCAGGGTCGGAGAAAAACTGTTTTTT. Its translation: CASSPSMGRVGEKLFF.

The chain combines TRBV2 with TRBJ1-2; D remains ambiguous. The CDR3 totals 11 residues. The V gene lost 8 bases and the J gene lost 3 bases, with 7 bases spanning the gap. The V gene's germline CDR1 is SNHLY and CDR2 FYNNEI. This CDR3 reads CASHRDYGYTF. The CDR3 DNA reads TGTGCCAGCCACCGGGACTATGGCTACACCTTC.

The chain employs TRBV5-4 and TRBJ2-7, with a possible D match to TRBD2 (6 bases). V was shortened by 1 base and J by 5 bases, with 13 bases between the two germline ends. Germline CDR1 and CDR2: SGHNT and YYREEE (reference sequence). This CDR3 region has 14 residues. CDR3 sequence (DNA): TGTGCCAGCAGCTTGCCAGGCGGGACCCACGAGCAGTACTTC. Its protein product is CASSLPGGTHEQYF.

The rearrangement uses TRBV7-2 and TRBJ1-6, with 10 bases lining up with TRBD1. With 5 bases clipped from V and 6 bases from J, the junction kept 4 bases outside the gene matches. CDR1 is SGHTA and CDR2 is FQGNSA in the germline V gene. The CDR3 spans 15 residues. The CDR3 protein is CASSGGQGSNSPLHF. CDR3 nucleotides: TGTGCCAGCAGCGGGGGACAGGGGAGTAATTCACCCCTCCACTTT.

This rearrangement joins TRBV5-1 to TRBJ2-1; D remains ambiguous. The CDR3 totals 16 residues. Germline CDR1 is SGHRS and CDR2 is YFSETQ. V was cut by 4 bases and J by 4 bases, with 18 bases left in between. CDR3 nucleotides: TGCGCCAGCAGCCCCTCCCAGGCCCTGCTTTACAATGAGCAGTTCTTC. Translated: CASSPSQALLYNEQFF.

This chain joins TRBV15 and TRBJ1-2; no clear D. The CDR3 is made up of 13 amino acids. Germline V gene data show CDR1 as LNHNV and CDR2 as YYDKDF (reference sequence). Trimming cost V 1 base and J 4 bases, with 7 bases left between them. CDR3 sequence: CATSRGAVYGYTF. CDR3 nucleotide sequence: TGTGCCACCAGCAGAGGGGCGGTCTATGGCTACACCTTC.

The V call is TRBV6-1, the J call TRBJ2-7; D gene uncertain. Trimming cost V 3 bases and J 9 bases, with 15 bases left between them. Germline V CDR1 and CDR2: MNHNS, SASEGT. CDR3 length: 13 amino acids. CDR3 protein: CASSDSIYEGQYF. CDR3 nucleotide sequence: TGTGCCAGCAGTGACAGTATCTACGAAGGGCAGTACTTC.

The chain is built from TRBV5-1 and TRBJ1-1; 8 nucleotides align to TRBD1. From germline, CDR1 is SGHRS and CDR2 YFSETQ. V lost 3 bases, J lost 11 bases, and 6 bases stayed unmatched. The CDR3 has 12 amino acids. The CDR3 DNA reads as TGCGCCAGCAGCTCTGGACAGGGATATGCTTTCTTT. It yields the protein CASSSGQGYAFF.

The chain has TRBV28 and TRBJ2-1; no reliable D call. The V and J ends lost 5 bases and 8 bases respectively, with 16 bases between them. The germline gives CDR1 MDHEN, CDR2 SYDVKM. This CDR3 is 14 amino acids long. DNA of the CDR3: TGTGCCAGCAGTCCAAATACCCTTTCGGATGAGCAGTTCTTC. Residues: CASSPNTLSDEQFF.

The chain uses TRBV27 and TRBJ1-2; no clear D. Trimming pared 5 bases from V and 6 bases from J, leaving 16 bases between. Looked up from germline, CDR1 is MNHEY and CDR2 is SMNVEV (reference sequence). The CDR3 is made up of 14 amino acids. DNA for the CDR3: TGTGCCAGCAGTCCCTCGGCCCTCACAGATGGCTACACCTTC. Its protein product is CASSPSALTDGYTF.

The chain combines TRBV7-2 with TRBJ1-2; 8 bases match TRBD1. CDR1 is SGHTA and CDR2 is FQGNSA in the germline V gene. The CDR3 loop spans 14 amino acids. The V gene end was trimmed by 4 bases and the J gene end by 4 bases; junction bases not matched to a gene: 5. As DNA, the CDR3 is TGTGCCAGCAGCTCCGGGACAGGAGTCTATGGCTACACCTTC. Protein sequence: CASSSGTGVYGYTF.

The chain is built from TRBV4-2 and TRBJ1-6; D is unresolved. CDR1 and CDR2 from the germline V gene are LGHNA and YNFKEQ. The V end was cut by 0 bases, the J end by 7 bases, with 1 base between. This CDR3 contains 12 residues. The DNA for the CDR3 is TGTGCCAGCAGCCAAGAAAATTCACCCCTCCACTTT. Translating it yields CASSQENSPLHF.

The V gene is TRBV9, the J gene TRBJ1-1; TRBD1 matches at 7 bases. The CDR3 consists of 14 residues. The V gene end was trimmed by 0 bases and the J gene end by 4 bases; junction bases not matched to a gene: 3. Per germline, CDR1 SGDLS and CDR2 YYNGEE. CDR3 sequence: CASSVGGGGTEAFF. The CDR3, as DNA: TGTGCCAGCAGCGTAGGAGGGGGCGGCACTGAAGCTTTCTTT.

The CDR3, as DNA: TGTGCCAGCAGCTTGGACAGGGGGCATGGCGGGGAGCTGTTTTTT. Amino acids: CASSLDRGHGGELFF. V gene TRBV5-4 combines with J gene TRBJ2-2; 9 positions agree with TRBD1. The germline V gene encodes CDR1 SGHNT and CDR2 YYREEE (reference sequence). Unmatched junction bases numbered 4, after V lost 0 bases and J lost 7 bases. CDR3 length: 15 amino acids.

The chain links TRBV7-8 to TRBJ2-5, with 7 nucleotides matching TRBD1. The germline V gene encodes CDR1 SGHVS and CDR2 FQNEAQ. This CDR3 is 14 amino acids long. V was pared by 5 bases and J by 3 bases, with 6 bases of the junction left unmatched. The CDR3 DNA follows: TGTGCCAGCAGCAAGAGGGGGCGGAAAGAGACCCAGTACTTC. Translation: CASSKRGRKETQYF.

The CDR3 bases are TGTGCCAGCAGCGGACAGATAAGCTCCTACGAGCAGTACTTC. Amino acid sequence: CASSGQISSYEQYF. The chain combines TRBV11-2 with TRBJ2-7, with D perhaps matching TRBD1 (6 bases). The CDR3 has 14 residues. V shed 5 bases and J shed 0 bases, with 11 bases lying between them. Germline V gene sequence: CDR1 SGHAT, CDR2 FQNNGV.